The clone carrying this TCR beta chain appeared a single time. V was pared by 4 bases and J by 5 bases, with 8 bases between. Germline-derived CDR1 and CDR2 are LNHDA and SQIVND (reference sequence). The length of the CDR3 is 12 residues. This entry comes from a study of blood T cell repertoires in COVID-19. Study-wide background: The United States, Italy and Spain supplied acute and convalescent COVID-19 samples. T cells, B-cell-depleted T cells, or PBMCs provided the cDNA or gDNA that served as material.

Per the authors' pipeline: Estimation of nucleated cell counts was performed using reference gene primer amplification. The repertoire was sequenced with immunoSEQ multiplex PCR; TCRdb's copy has only in-frame clones and lacks some. The V and J calls and clone size come from that table; D and trimming were worked out from the DNA. The sample shows 150,000 to 180,000 clones, 83% of them seen only once. The Seattle site enrolled patients during active infection and followed them longitudinally. Sequencing was performed on peripheral blood. The V gene is TRBV19, the J gene TRBJ1-1; D is ambiguous. This receptor was taken from a woman aged 60-70 years with COVID-19, enrolled during active disease. CDR3 sequence: CASSKRATEAFF. CDR3 DNA sequence: TGTGCCAGTAGTAAGAGGGCGACTGAAGCTTTCTTT. Full variable domain (remainder filled in from reference TRBV19 and TRBJ1-1): DGGITQSPKYLFRKEGQNVTLSCEQNLNHDAMYWYRQDPGQGLRLIYYSQIVNDFQKGDIAEGYSVSREKKESFPLTVTSAQKNPTAFYLCASSKRATEAFFGQGTRLTVV.